A selection of T cell receptor beta chains follows, all from one sample in a study of shared clonotypes between healthy human individuals. Using immunoSEQ multiplex PCR, the repertoire was profiled, and TCRdb retains in-frame clones only, with some absent. The data hold under 2.5 million clones, with around 92% observed a single time. Sequencing input: naive CD4+ T cells from PBMCs. Receptor source: a man aged 18 to 35 in good health. Some clones in this sample may be carry-over from other donors' samples. Both conserved end residues are part of each CDR3. Each record gives: J gene, V gene, D gene, clone size, CDR3 length, CDR3 protein, CDR3 DNA. The D gene is left open where the match is weak. Size is stated for part of the rows, as once, few or many counts, or as a class when the clone is expanded.

j_gene: TRBJ1-3
v_gene: TRBV5-1
d_gene: .
abundance: .
len: 15
CDR3aa: CASSSIPGSGNTIYF
CDR3nt: TGCGCCAGCAGCTCGATTCCGGGATCCGGAAACACCATATATTTT

j_gene: TRBJ2-5
v_gene: TRBV5-4
d_gene: TRBD2
abundance: .
len: 18
CDR3aa: CASSPGLAGGLYQETQYF
CDR3nt: TGTGCCAGCAGCCCAGGACTAGCGGGAGGGTTGTACCAAGAGACCCAGTACTTC

j_gene: TRBJ2-3
v_gene: TRBV28
d_gene: TRBD2
abundance: .
len: 15
CDR3aa: CASRGLAHSTDTQYF
CDR3nt: TGTGCCAGCAGAGGACTAGCGCATAGCACAGATACGCAGTATTTT

j_gene: TRBJ2-3
v_gene: TRBV4-2
d_gene: TRBD2
abundance: .
len: 16
CDR3aa: CASSHPGLAGGDTQYF
CDR3nt: TGTGCCAGCAGCCACCCGGGACTAGCGGGAGGGGATACGCAGTATTTT

j_gene: TRBJ1-5
v_gene: TRBV28
d_gene: .
abundance: .
len: 16
CDR3aa: CASSRSPDGSNQPQHF
CDR3nt: TGTGCCAGCAGCCGCAGCCCCGACGGTAGCAATCAGCCCCAGCATTTT

j_gene: TRBJ2-5
v_gene: TRBV10-2
d_gene: TRBD1
abundance: .
len: 15
CDR3aa: CASSYGQGRDETQYF
CDR3nt: TGCGCCAGCAGTTATGGACAGGGTCGGGATGAGACCCAGTACTTC

j_gene: TRBJ2-7
v_gene: TRBV6-5
d_gene: .
abundance: .
len: 15
CDR3aa: CASRPRVGPVGEQYF
CDR3nt: TGTGCCAGCAGACCCCGGGTGGGACCGGTTGGCGAGCAGTACTTC

j_gene: TRBJ1-4
v_gene: TRBV5-5
d_gene: .
abundance: .
len: 13
CDR3aa: CASNLRTYEKLFF
CDR3nt: TGTGCCAGCAACCTTCGGACGTATGAAAAACTGTTTTTT

j_gene: TRBJ2-3
v_gene: TRBV7-3
d_gene: TRBD2
abundance: .
len: 18
CDR3aa: CASSLTLLAGGPTDTQYF
CDR3nt: TGTGCCAGCAGCTTAACATTACTTGCGGGAGGGCCCACAGATACGCAGTATTTT

j_gene: TRBJ1-5
v_gene: TRBV18
d_gene: .
abundance: .
len: 15
CDR3aa: CASSIQEGSNQPQHF
CDR3nt: TGTGCCAGCTCAATACAGGAGGGAAGCAATCAGCCCCAGCATTTT

j_gene: TRBJ1-2
v_gene: TRBV28
d_gene: TRBD1
abundance: .
len: 15
CDR3aa: CASSIRTGLNYGYTF
CDR3nt: TGTGCCAGCAGTATTCGGACAGGGCTGAACTATGGCTACACCTTC

j_gene: TRBJ2-3
v_gene: TRBV12-5
d_gene: TRBD2
abundance: .
len: 16
CDR3aa: CASGTGLAGGSDTQYF
CDR3nt: TGTGCTAGTGGTACGGGACTAGCGGGAGGTTCGGATACGCAGTATTTT

j_gene: TRBJ2-7
v_gene: TRBV10-3
d_gene: .
abundance: .
len: 15
CDR3aa: CAINQGLGRGLEQYF
CDR3nt: TGTGCCATCAACCAAGGACTGGGAAGGGGCTTGGAGCAGTACTTC

j_gene: TRBJ2-2
v_gene: TRBV9
d_gene: .
abundance: few
len: 14
CDR3aa: CASSVRGNTGELFF
CDR3nt: TGTGCCAGCAGCGTACGCGGGAACACCGGGGAGCTGTTTTTT

j_gene: TRBJ1-3
v_gene: TRBV7-9
d_gene: .
abundance: .
len: 16
CDR3aa: CASSPPRWGPGNTIYF
CDR3nt: TGTGCCAGCAGCCCCCCCCGCTGGGGGCCGGGAAACACCATATATTTT

j_gene: TRBJ1-2
v_gene: TRBV7-9
d_gene: .
abundance: .
len: 15
CDR3aa: CASSLRDPRRYGYTF
CDR3nt: TGTGCCAGCAGCTTAAGGGATCCCCGACGATATGGCTACACCTTC

j_gene: TRBJ2-6
v_gene: TRBV5-1
d_gene: .
abundance: .
len: 16
CDR3aa: CASMDVRLSGANVLTF
CDR3nt: TGCGCCAGCATGGATGTAAGACTTTCTGGGGCCAACGTCCTGACTTTC

j_gene: TRBJ1-1
v_gene: TRBV7-2
d_gene: .
abundance: .
len: 15
CDR3aa: CASSLARRANTEAFF
CDR3nt: TGTGCCAGCAGCTTAGCTCGCAGGGCGAACACTGAAGCTTTCTTT

j_gene: TRBJ1-5
v_gene: TRBV5-4
d_gene: TRBD1
abundance: .
len: 15
CDR3aa: CASSHGTGDLSAQHF
CDR3nt: TGTGCCAGCAGCCACGGGACAGGGGACCTATCAGCCCAGCATTTT

j_gene: TRBJ1-5
v_gene: TRBV7-9
d_gene: TRBD1
abundance: .
len: 15
CDR3aa: CASSHGTGVNQPQHF
CDR3nt: TGTGCCAGCAGCCATGGGACAGGCGTTAATCAGCCCCAGCATTTT

j_gene: TRBJ2-3
v_gene: TRBV18
d_gene: TRBD2
abundance: once
len: 16
CDR3aa: CASSLLAGGNTDTQYF
CDR3nt: TGTGCCAGCTCACTACTAGCGGGCGGGAACACAGATACGCAGTATTTT

j_gene: TRBJ2-7
v_gene: TRBV6-1
d_gene: TRBD2
abundance: few
len: 15
CDR3aa: CASNLAGGLSYEQYF
CDR3nt: TGTGCCAGCAATTTAGCGGGAGGACTCTCCTACGAGCAGTACTTC

j_gene: TRBJ2-3
v_gene: TRBV9
d_gene: .
abundance: .
len: 13
CDR3aa: CASSVGTVNTQYF
CDR3nt: TGTGCCAGCAGCGTAGGAACAGTCAATACGCAGTATTTT

j_gene: TRBJ2-7
v_gene: TRBV6-1
d_gene: .
abundance: .
len: 14
CDR3aa: CASSPDRHSYEQYF
CDR3nt: TGTGCCAGCAGCCCCGACAGGCACTCCTACGAGCAGTACTTC